These 13 T cell receptor beta chains share one sample of origin, sequenced in a study of blood T cell repertoires in acute mononucleosis. Time point described: acute infectious mononucleosis, at clinical presentation within 2 weeks of symptom onset (visit 1). TCRdb's copy holds only in-frame clones and misses some; the assay was immunoSEQ multiplex PCR. The sample consists of some 6,600 clones, about 25% of them appearing once. The material sequenced was EBV YVL epitope tetramer+ CD8+ T cells sorted from PBMCs, taken during acute infectious mononucleosis. Subset in this sample: CD8 T cells binding a tetramer with EBV BRLF1 109-117 peptide (YVL-BR). The origin of the receptors is a woman under 30 with infectious mononucleosis caused by EBV.

This clone was observed a handful of times. The rearrangement joins TRBV6-4 to TRBJ2-1; D ambiguous. CDR3 length: 12 residues. Germline-derived CDR1 and CDR2 are MRHNA and SNTAGT. The ends were cut back, 6 bases at V and 9 bases at J, with 12 bases in the middle. The CDR3 DNA sequence: TGTGCCAGCAGCCCTGCTTATGGTGAGCAGTTCTTC. This encodes CASSPAYGEQFF.

This clone was counted a few times. The chain has TRBV7-9 and TRBJ2-7; 10 bases fit TRBD2. Unmatched junction bases numbered 6, after V lost 1 base and J lost 6 bases. CDR1 is SEHNR and CDR2 is FQNEAQ in the germline V gene (reference sequence). CDR3 length equals 15 residues. CDR3 nucleotides: TGTGCCAGCAGCTTAGAACCTAGCGGGGGCAGCGAGCAGTACTTC. The encoded protein is CASSLEPSGGSEQYF.

This clone occurred many times. The chain uses TRBV7-9 and TRBJ2-3, with TRBD2 matching 9 bases. The CDR3 is 19 residues long. Germline assignment: CDR1 SEHNR and CDR2 FQNEAQ (reference sequence). V shed 5 bases and J 2 bases; nucleotides not matched to a gene: 17. In DNA form, the CDR3 reads TGTGCCAGCAGCCCACTGGTGACTAGCGGTAGCGATTTCACAGATACGCAGTATTTT. Protein sequence: CASSPLVTSGSDFTDTQYF.

In this sample, this clone turned up many times. The V and J genes are TRBV7-2 and TRBJ2-7, with TRBD2 identical over 11 bases. This CDR3 region has 15 residues. The germline V gene encodes CDR1 SGHTA and CDR2 FQGNSA. V shed 5 bases and J 6 bases; nucleotides not matched to a gene: 9. The CDR3 loop is CASSTYSGRATEQYF. CDR3 DNA sequence: TGTGCCAGCAGCACATATAGCGGGAGGGCCACCGAGCAGTACTTC.

With respect to this clone: One junction end does not reproduce the germline sequence, and a read error may be involved. The rearrangement joins TRBV4-1 to TRBJ1-1; 7 nucleotides line up with TRBD1. Germline CDR1 MGHRA, CDR2 YSYEKL. This CDR3 spans 15 amino acids. CDR3 residues: CASSPTTGSATEAFF. CDR3 bases: TGTGCCAGCAGCCCGACGACAGGGTCCGCCACTGAAGCTTTCTTT.

This chain connects TRBV23-1 to TRBJ2-7; D is perhaps TRBD1 (6 bases). TRBV23-1 is assigned to the ORF class and has an uncertain function. Trimming removed 6 bases from V and 1 base from J, with 16 bases in between. The CDR3 loop spans 15 amino acids. CDR3: CASSQEGQLSYEQYF. The CDR3 nucleotides are TGCGCCAGCAGCCAAGAAGGACAGCTTTCCTACGAGCAGTACTTC.

Concerning this clone: One end of the junction is discordant with germline, which a read error may explain. This chain uses TRBV28 with TRBJ2-1; 9 bases align to TRBD2. CDR1 is MDHEN, CDR2 SYDVKM, per germline. This CDR3 is 15 amino acids long. The CDR3 bases are TGTGCCCGCAGGCCGACTCGCGGGGGGGGCATTGAGCAGTTCTTC. This gives the protein CARRPTRGGGIEQFF.

Sample share makes this clone medium-sized. CDR3 DNA sequence: TGTGCCAGCAGTGAAGCAGGGGTGGTGATTAGTAATCAGCCCCAGCATTTT. It specifies CASSEAGVVISNQPQHF. The gene calls are TRBV2 and TRBJ1-5; weak D call: TRBD1 (5 bases). CDR3 length: 17 amino acids. Per the germline V gene, CDR1 is SNHLY and CDR2 is FYNNEI. V gave up 0 bases and J gave up 4 bases, with 16 bases separating them.

The rearrangement uses TRBV7-9 and TRBJ2-3, with TRBD1 as a possible D gene (6 bases). The V end was cut by 2 bases, the J end by 0 bases, with 12 bases between. The CDR3 consists of 16 residues. The germline V gene has CDR1 SEHNR and CDR2 FQNEAQ (reference sequence). The CDR3: CASSLLGAASTDTQYF. Here the CDR3 DNA reads TGTGCCAGCAGCTTACTGGGGGCGGCTAGCACAGATACGCAGTATTTT.

In the case of this clone: The same CDR3 is also encoded by other DNA sequences in this sample. This chain joins TRBV6-1 and TRBJ2-5; 10 nucleotides align to TRBD1. With V trimmed by 6 bases and J by 4 bases, 8 bases remained unmatched. The CDR3 loop spans 15 amino acids. The V gene's germline CDR1 is MNHNS and CDR2 SASEGT. The CDR3 reads CASRQLTGGAETQYF. For the CDR3, the DNA is TGTGCCAGCAGGCAGTTGACAGGGGGCGCAGAGACCCAGTACTTC.

V is TRBV27 and J is TRBJ2-1; either TRBD1 or TRBD2 may supply D (6 bases each). CDR1 is MNHEY, CDR2 SMNVEV, per germline (reference sequence). The CDR3 runs 15 residues. V was cut by 6 bases and J by 10 bases, with 22 bases left in between. The CDR3 is CASRNYREATGEQFF. The CDR3 DNA reads TGTGCCAGCAGGAATTACAGGGAGGCCACTGGAGAGCAGTTCTTC.

This clone was recorded only once. A read error is possible here, since a much larger clone lies one base away. The rearrangement uses TRBV2 and TRBJ2-1; possibly TRBD2 for D (5 bases). CDR1 and CDR2 (germline): SNHLY, FYNNEI. The CDR3 is made up of 15 amino acids. The CDR3 coding sequence is TGCGCCAGCAGCCAAGTAACTAGCTCCTACAATGAGCAGTTCTTC. Translating gives CASSQVTSSYNEQFF.

Concerning this clone: This probably arose from a read error, given a far larger clone one base away. The chain couples TRBV6-5 to TRBJ2-7, with 7 bases identical to TRBD2. Germline V lookup: CDR1 MNHEY, CDR2 SVGAGI. The CDR3 covers 14 residues. CDR3 protein: CASRPVGGDYEQCF. The CDR3 DNA reads TGTGCCAGCAGGCCTGTGGGGGGGGACTACGAGCAGTGCTTC.